This T cell receptor beta chain was retrieved from a study of blood T cell repertoires in COVID-19 (dated by TCRdb to 2018 to 2021). In the study overall: The collaborator samples originated in the United States, Italy and Spain and spanned the acute and convalescent phases of COVID-19. The material from the prospective study consisted of cDNA or gDNA derived from T cells, B-cell-depleted T cells, or PBMCs. Deeply sampled blood TCRbeta repertoires from subjects exposed to, actively infected with, or recovered from COVID-19 were included in the dataset. The repertoires were made available in a free public database intended to serve as a resource for research on the immune response to SARS-CoV-2. Samples were obtained from the ongoing ImmuneRACE study (first 160 participants) and from 1,254 subjects provided by 6 global collaborators. The sample metadata nearly always contained a de-identified subject ID, COVID-19 status, age in years and sex. Where available, HLA class I and class II types were taken from metadata supplied by the sample provider and were not determined by assay-based typing. Summary of the overall study and its limitations: Clinical and demographic metadata were provided uncurated, with the amount varying by source and participant.

TCRbeta CDR3 regions were amplified from genomic DNA by means of the immunoSEQ Assay, a bias-controlled multiplex PCR. Under the source paper's analysis protocol: Within the assay, amplification of reference gene primers was used to estimate how many nucleated cells each sample contained. To quantify the absolute abundance of each unique TCRbeta CDR3 rearrangement, sequence reads were collapsed and filtered. For each sample, productive Simpson clonality was calculated by taking the square root of Simpson's diversity index across productive rearrangements. TCRdb provides this immuneACCESS table in a form limited to in-frame rearrangements. Some clones are lacking; in checked studies, under half of them reflect an unresolved V gene, and why the rest are absent is not known. That table supplies the V and J calls and clone size; D and trimming were determined from the DNA. Counted in this sample were 130,000 to 150,000 clones; 88% of them appeared once. The ten top clones hold 1.8% of the sample.

This clone was recorded only once. Its cognate antigen has yet to be identified. The sample holds no much larger clone one base away, and base qualities are not on file. Trimmed from V: 6 bases; trimmed from J: 1 base; junction bases lacking a gene match: 4. Measured from the cysteine to the phenylalanine, the CDR3 is 14 residues long. CDR3 DNA is the only sequence kept; it has 42 bases, read in frame from the first base. From a lookup of the germline V gene, CDR1 and CDR2 are MDHEN and SYDVKM. Collaborating institutions collected whole blood in K2EDTA tubes following their own protocols. For TCRbeta analysis, collaborators shipped samples as frozen whole blood, isolated PBMCs, or DNA extracted from either of those sample types.

Recombination connected TRBV28 to TRBJ2-5; TRBD1 matches 8 bases in the middle. This TCR was recovered from a man between 65 and 80 years old with acute or convalescent COVID-19. The specimen sequenced was peripheral blood. The DNA is TGTGCCAGCAGACAGGGGGTGTTCCAAGAGACCCAGTACTTC. Its protein reads: CASRQGVFQETQYF.